Included here is one T cell receptor (beta chain) sequence, with context. Those who participated ranged in age from roughly 18 to 89 years and resided in about two dozen US areas. This entry belongs to a study of blood T cell repertoires in COVID-19. Study-level information: What the recovered Cohort 3 donors had was two negative PCRs, clearance, or symptom resolution.

This CDR3 has 17 residues. Germline V gene data show CDR1 as SGHRS and CDR2 as YFSETQ. V trimming: 3 bases; J trimming: 4 bases; junction bases outside the gene matches: 8. Profiled with immunoSEQ multiplex PCR; TCRdb holds only in-frame clones, not every one. Of a few hundred thousand clones in the sample, 70% to 90% are singletons; the top ten hold around 2%. Material for sequencing was PBMCs or T cells enriched from blood (not recorded which). This receptor was taken from a woman aged 60-70 years in a cohort exposed to, infected with or recovered from COVID-19 (not recorded which). The chain is built from TRBV5-1 and TRBJ2-2; TRBD1 agrees at 11 bases. CDR3 sequence: CASSWGQGVGGTGELFF. The CDR3 DNA follows: TGCGCCAGCAGCTGGGGACAGGGGGTTGGAGGCACCGGGGAGCTGTTTTTT.